The present TCR beta chain was sequenced within a study of shared clonotypes between healthy human individuals. General study points: Exclusively blood specimens were collected; tissue repertoires likely differ.

Germline CDR1 is MNHNS and CDR2 is SASEGT. V shed 3 bases and J shed 7 bases, with 12 bases lying between them. The CDR3 has 13 residues. Of note for this clone: Its antigen is unknown.

Generated by immunoSEQ multiplex PCR, the TCRdb table keeps only in-frame clones and is missing some. Of about 380,000 clones in the sample, approximately 96% are singletons; the top ten hold more than 0.3%. This chain uses TRBV6-1 with TRBJ1-2; D uncertain. This TCR derives from a man aged 25-40 years in good health. Sequencing was performed on memory CD8+ T cells sorted from blood. As for subset: CD45RO+ cells pooled with CCR7-negative TemRA cells. CDR3 sequence reads: CASSEVLGPGYTF. The CDR3 DNA follows: TGTGCCAGCAGTGAGGTGCTGGGTCCTGGCTACACCTTC.